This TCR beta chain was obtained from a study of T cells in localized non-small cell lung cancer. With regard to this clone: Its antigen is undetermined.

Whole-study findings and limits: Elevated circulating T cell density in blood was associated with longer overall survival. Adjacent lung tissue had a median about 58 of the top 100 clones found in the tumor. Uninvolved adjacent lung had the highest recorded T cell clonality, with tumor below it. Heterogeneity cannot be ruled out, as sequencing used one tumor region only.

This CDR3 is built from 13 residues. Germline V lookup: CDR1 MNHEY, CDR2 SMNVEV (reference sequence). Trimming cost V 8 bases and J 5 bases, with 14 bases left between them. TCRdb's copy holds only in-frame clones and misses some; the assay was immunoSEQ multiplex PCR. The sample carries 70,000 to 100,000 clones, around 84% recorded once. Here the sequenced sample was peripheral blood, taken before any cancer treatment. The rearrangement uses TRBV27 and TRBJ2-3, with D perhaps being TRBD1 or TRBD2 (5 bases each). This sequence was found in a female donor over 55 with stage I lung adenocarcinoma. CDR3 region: CASRGVRVDTQYF. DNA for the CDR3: TGTGCCAGCCGAGGGGTACGGGTAGATACGCAGTATTTT.